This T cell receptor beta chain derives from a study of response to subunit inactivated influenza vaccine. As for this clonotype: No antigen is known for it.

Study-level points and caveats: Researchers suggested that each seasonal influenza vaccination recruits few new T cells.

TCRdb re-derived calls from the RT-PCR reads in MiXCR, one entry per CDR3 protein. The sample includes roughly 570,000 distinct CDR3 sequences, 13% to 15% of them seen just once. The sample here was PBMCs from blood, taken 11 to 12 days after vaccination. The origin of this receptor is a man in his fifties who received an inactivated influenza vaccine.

CDR3 region: CASSLSWGWGGGINEQFF. The CDR3 DNA follows: TGTGCCAGCAGTCTCTCTTGGGGATGGGGAGGTGGGATCAATGAGCAGTTCTTC. The J gene is TRBJ2-1, the V gene TRBV27, with D possibly being TRBD2 (6 bases). Trimming shortened V by 5 bases and J by 6 bases, and 26 bases separated the two germline ends. The length of the CDR3 is 18 residues. The germline gives CDR1 MNHEY, CDR2 SMNVEV (reference sequence).